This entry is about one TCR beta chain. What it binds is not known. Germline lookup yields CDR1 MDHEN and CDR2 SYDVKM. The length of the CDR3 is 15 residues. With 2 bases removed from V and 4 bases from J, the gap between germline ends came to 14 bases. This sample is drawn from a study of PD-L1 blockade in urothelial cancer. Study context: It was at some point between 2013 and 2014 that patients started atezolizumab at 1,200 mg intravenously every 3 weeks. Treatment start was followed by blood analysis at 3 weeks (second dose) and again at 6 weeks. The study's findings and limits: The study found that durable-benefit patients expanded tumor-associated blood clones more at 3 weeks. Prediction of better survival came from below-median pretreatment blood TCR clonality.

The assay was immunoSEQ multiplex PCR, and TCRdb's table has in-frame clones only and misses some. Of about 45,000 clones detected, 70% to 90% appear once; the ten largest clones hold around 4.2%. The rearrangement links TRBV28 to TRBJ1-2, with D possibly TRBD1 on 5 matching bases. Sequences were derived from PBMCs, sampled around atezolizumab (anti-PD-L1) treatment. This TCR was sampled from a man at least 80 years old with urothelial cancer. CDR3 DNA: TGTGCCAGCAGTTTAATAGGCAGGGTTGTCTATGGCTACACCTTC. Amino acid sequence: CASSLIGRVVYGYTF.